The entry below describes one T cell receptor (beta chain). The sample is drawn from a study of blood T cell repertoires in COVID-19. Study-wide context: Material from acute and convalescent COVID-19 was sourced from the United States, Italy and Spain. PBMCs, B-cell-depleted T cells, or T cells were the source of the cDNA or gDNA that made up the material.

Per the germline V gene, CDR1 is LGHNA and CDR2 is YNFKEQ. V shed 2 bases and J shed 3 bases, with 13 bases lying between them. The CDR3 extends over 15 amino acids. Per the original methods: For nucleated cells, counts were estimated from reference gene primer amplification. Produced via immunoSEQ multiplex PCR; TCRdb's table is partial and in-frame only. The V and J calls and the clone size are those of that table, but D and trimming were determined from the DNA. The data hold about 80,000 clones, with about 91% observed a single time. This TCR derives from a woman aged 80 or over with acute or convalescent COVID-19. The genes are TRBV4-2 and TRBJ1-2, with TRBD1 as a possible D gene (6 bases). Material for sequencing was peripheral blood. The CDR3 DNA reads TGTGCCAGCAGCCAAACCGGGGGGCCGGACTATGGCTACACCTTC. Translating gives CASSQTGGPDYGYTF.